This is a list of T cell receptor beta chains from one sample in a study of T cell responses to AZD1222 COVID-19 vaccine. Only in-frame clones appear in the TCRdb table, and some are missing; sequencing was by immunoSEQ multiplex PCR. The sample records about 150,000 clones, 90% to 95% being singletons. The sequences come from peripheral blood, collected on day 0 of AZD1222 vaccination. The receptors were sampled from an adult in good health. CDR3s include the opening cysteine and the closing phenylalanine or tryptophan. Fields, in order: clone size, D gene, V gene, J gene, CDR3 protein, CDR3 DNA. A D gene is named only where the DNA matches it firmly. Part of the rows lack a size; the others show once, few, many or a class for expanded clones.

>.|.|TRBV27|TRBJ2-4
CASTQFGSKNIQYF
TGTGCCAGCACTCAGTTCGGGTCCAAAAACATTCAGTACTTC
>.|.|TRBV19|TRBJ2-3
CASSKSVDTQYF
TGTGCCAGTAGCAAATCGGTGGATACGCAGTATTTT
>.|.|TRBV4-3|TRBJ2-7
CASSPRISAGTQGNEQYF
TGCGCCAGCAGCCCCCGAATATCGGCCGGGACCCAGGGCAACGAGCAGTACTTC
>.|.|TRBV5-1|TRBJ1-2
CASSSMGGPSYGYTF
TGCGCCAGCAGCTCCATGGGGGGCCCCTCTTATGGCTACACCTTC
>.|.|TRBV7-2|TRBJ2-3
CASSLGRLTDTQYF
TGTGCCAGCAGCTTAGGGCGGTTGACAGATACGCAGTATTTT
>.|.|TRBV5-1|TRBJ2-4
CASSSVLGDLNIQYF
TGCGCCAGCAGCTCGGTCCTCGGGGATTTAAACATTCAGTACTTC
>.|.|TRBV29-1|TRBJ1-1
CSVFGVYAEAFF
TGCAGCGTTTTTGGGGTTTACGCTGAAGCTTTCTTT
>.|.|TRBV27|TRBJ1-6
CASSLSRGPLHF
TGTGCCAGCAGTTTATCGAGGGGGCCCCTCCACTTT
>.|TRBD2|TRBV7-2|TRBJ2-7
CASSYIAGSTYEQYF
TGTGCCAGCAGCTATATAGCGGGAAGTACGTACGAGCAGTACTTC
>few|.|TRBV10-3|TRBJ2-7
CAISEYEPIGSYEQYF
TGTGCCATCAGTGAGTACGAGCCCATTGGCTCCTACGAGCAGTACTTC
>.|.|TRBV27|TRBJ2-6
CASSFGGANVLTF
TGTGCCAGCAGTTTCGGGGGGGCCAACGTCCTGACTTTC
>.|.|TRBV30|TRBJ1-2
CAWSTGYGYTF
TGTGCCTGGAGTACTGGGTATGGCTACACCTTC
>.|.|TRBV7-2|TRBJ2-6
CASREGSGANVLTF
TGTGCCAGCAGGGAGGGCTCTGGGGCCAACGTCCTGACTTTC